What follows is one T cell receptor beta chain and its context. The assay was immunoSEQ multiplex PCR, and TCRdb's table has in-frame clones only and misses some. The sample holds roughly 300,000 clones, about nine tenths seen once. The data were taken from a study of blood T cell repertoires in COVID-19. The receptor's source is a man between 25 and 39 years old who had recovered from COVID-19. Sequences were obtained from PBMCs or T cells enriched from blood (not recorded which).

The CDR3 protein is CASSLRQGRTYEQYF. In DNA form, the CDR3 reads TGTGCCAGCAGCTTAAGACAGGGAAGGACCTACGAGCAGTACTTC. This chain joins TRBV7-8 and TRBJ2-7, with 7 positions matching TRBD1. This CDR3 has 15 amino acids. The V gene's germline CDR1 is SGHVS and CDR2 FQNEAQ. The J segment lost 2 bases and the V segment lost 2 bases, leaving 6 bases of the junction unmatched.